The sequence of this T cell receptor beta chain was determined in a study of technical replicates of blood from a handful of donors (dated by TCRdb to the late 2010s). The receptor library was made with the immunoSEQ multiplex PCR assay. In its TCRdb copy, this immuneACCESS table keeps in-frame sequences only and misses some clones. Where compared with another copy, unresolved V genes explain less than half of these, and the others have no known cause. In this sample the table shows about 76,000 clones, roughly 94% of which occur a single time. The ten largest clones add up to approximately 0.4% of the sample. With respect to this clone: Its antigen is still unknown. Qualities for individual bases were not recorded, and no much larger clone is one base off.

The CDR3 runs 14 amino acids, cysteine and phenylalanine included. The read is trimmed to its CDR3 DNA, 42 bases read in frame from base 1. Per the germline V gene, MGHRA is the CDR1 and YSYEKL is the CDR2. V drops 3 bases and J drops 6 bases, leaving 14 bases in between. The chain links TRBV4-1 with TRBJ1-1, and TRBD1 may be the D gene, going by 5 matching bases. This sequence originates from a human donor in good health. Material: T cells isolated from PBMCs. CDR3 protein: CASSHTTRAAEAFF. The nucleotide sequence reads TGCGCCAGCAGCCATACCACCAGGGCGGCTGAAGCTTTCTTT.